The rows below give T cell receptor beta chains drawn from one sample of a study of blood T cell repertoires in COVID-19. Some clones are missing from TCRdb's copy, which holds only in-frame ones; the method was immunoSEQ multiplex PCR. The sample yields more than 12,000 clones, about 87% seen once. The sequenced sample consisted of peripheral blood. The receptors originated from a human donor in a cohort sampled during active COVID-19. CDR3s include the opening cysteine and the closing phenylalanine or tryptophan. The D gene is left open where the match is weak. Where a row states a size, it is once, few, many or the class of an expanded clone; other rows omit it.

d_gene | abundance | j_gene | v_gene | CDR3nt | CDR3aa
. | . | TRBJ1-1 | TRBV27 | TGTGCCAGCAGCTACGCAGGGAACACTGAAGCTTTCTTT | CASSYAGNTEAFF
. | . | TRBJ2-1 | TRBV15 | TGTGCCACCAGCAGAGAGGCCCCGGGAAACTACAATGAGCAGTTCTTC | CATSREAPGNYNEQFF
TRBD1 | . | TRBJ1-1 | TRBV11-3 | TGTGCCAGCAGCTTAGTACAGGGGGCTATTTTGAACACTGAAGCTTTCTTT | CASSLVQGAILNTEAFF
. | . | TRBJ2-1 | TRBV5-1 | TGCGCCAGCAGCCCCACGGGGGTTCTCTACAATGAGCAGTTCTTC | CASSPTGVLYNEQFF
. | once | TRBJ2-1 | TRBV5-1 | TGCGCCAGCAGCTTGGCCTCGGAGAGCTCCTACAATGAGCAGTTCTTC | CASSLASESSYNEQFF
. | . | TRBJ2-7 | TRBV7-9 | TGTGCCAGCAGCTCCCCCCCCGACGAGCAGTACTTC | CASSSPPDEQYF
. | . | TRBJ2-7 | TRBV6-2/TRBV6-3 | TGTGCCAGCAGTCCCCAGGGATACGAGCAGTACTTC | CASSPQGYEQYF
. | . | TRBJ2-1 | TRBV6-5 | TGTGCCAGCAGTTACGCGGCCGGGAATGAGCAGTTCTTC | CASSYAAGNEQFF
TRBD1 | . | TRBJ1-2 | TRBV5-3 | TGTGCCAGAAGCTTGGAGATAGGACAGGGCGACTATGGCTACACCTTC | CARSLEIGQGDYGYTF
. | . | TRBJ2-1 | TRBV6-2/TRBV6-3 | TGTGCCAGCAGTTACTCGGGCGGGGCCGATGAGCAGTTCTTC | CASSYSGGADEQFF
. | . | TRBJ2-1 | TRBV19 | TGTGCCAGTAGTATATTGGAGTACAATGAGCAGTTCTTC | CASSILEYNEQFF
TRBD2 | . | TRBJ2-1 | TRBV19 | TGTGCCAGTAGTATAGGACTAGCGGGATACAATGAGCAGTTCTTC | CASSIGLAGYNEQFF
. | . | TRBJ2-1 | TRBV11-3 | TGTGCCAGCAGCTTAGATCAGGCAGGGAGTGCCAAAGCGGGTGAGCAGTTCTTC | CASSLDQAGSAKAGEQFF
. | . | TRBJ1-5 | TRBV10-3 | TGTGCCATCAGTGTGTCAATCGCGAATCAGCCCCAGCATTTT | CAISVSIANQPQHF
TRBD1 | . | TRBJ1-2 | TRBV19 | TGTGCCAGTAGTATCCTTGGCGGGACAGGGACTTTTTATGGCTACACCTTC | CASSILGGTGTFYGYTF
. | . | TRBJ2-7 | TRBV7-8 | TGTGCCAGCAGCTTCCGCCCGGCGGGCCACGAGCAGTACTTC | CASSFRPAGHEQYF
. | . | TRBJ1-2 | TRBV2 | TGTGCCGGGGACTTCAACCCACGCTATGGCTACACCTTC | CAGDFNPRYGYTF
TRBD1 | . | TRBJ1-5 | TRBV7-2 | TGTGCCAGCAGCTTAGGGGACAGGGGAAATCAGCCCCAGCATTTT | CASSLGDRGNQPQHF
. | . | TRBJ1-1 | TRBV7-9 | TGTGCCAGCAGCTTGGTGGAGGAGAACACTGAAGCTTTCTTT | CASSLVEENTEAFF
TRBD1 | . | TRBJ1-2 | TRBV19 | TGTGCCAGTAGTCCCAGGGGGCTCTCTTATGACTACACCTTC | CASSPRGLSYDYTF
. | . | TRBJ2-7 | TRBV25-1 | TGTGCCAGCAGTGAGGTACAGGGAAACGAGCAGTACTTC | CASSEVQGNEQYF
. | . | TRBJ2-2 | TRBV6-4 | TGTGCCAGCAGCCAGGGGTGGAACACCGGGGAGCTGTTTTTT | CASSQGWNTGELFF
TRBD2 | . | TRBJ2-1 | TRBV28 | TGTGCCAGCAGTCCCGGGACTAGCGGGAGGGGCCCCTACAATGAGCAGTTCTTC | CASSPGTSGRGPYNEQFF
TRBD2 | once | TRBJ2-3 | TRBV5-1 | TGCGCCAGCAGCGTTGCCGGGACTAGCGGGGGTACTAGCACAGATACGCAGTATTTT | CASSVAGTSGGTSTDTQYF
. | few | TRBJ1-5 | TRBV3-1/TRBV3-2 | TGTGCCAGCAGTTTTCAAGGGGGCAATCAGCCCCAGCATTTT | CASSFQGGNQPQHF
TRBD1 | . | TRBJ1-5 | TRBV5-5 | TGTGCCAGCAGCCCGCACAGGGGCCGGCATCAGCTCCAGCATTTT | CASSPHRGRHQLQHF
. | . | TRBJ2-7 | TRBV4-1 | TGCGCCAGCAGACCAGCAACAGGGAACTACGAGCAGTACTTC | CASRPATGNYEQYF
TRBD2 | . | TRBJ2-1 | TRBV7-3 | TGTGCCAGCAGCTTGAGCGGGGGGCTACACAATGAGCAGTTCTTC | CASSLSGGLHNEQFF
. | . | TRBJ2-5 | TRBV13 | TGTGCCAGCAGCCAAATTAGCGGAGAAAACCAAGAGACCCAGTACTTC | CASSQISGENQETQYF
TRBD1 | . | TRBJ2-3 | TRBV7-2 | TGTGCCAGCAGCGGACACAGGGGCGAGGCAGATACGCAGTATTTT | CASSGHRGEADTQYF
. | . | TRBJ1-1 | TRBV11-2 | TGTGCCAGCAGTATCGAGGCCCGGATGAACACTGAAGCTTTCTTT | CASSIEARMNTEAFF
. | . | TRBJ2-2 | TRBV7-5 | TGTGCCAGAAGCTTAGGGAGTCCGAACACCGGGGAGCTGTTTTTT | CARSLGSPNTGELFF
. | . | TRBJ1-1 | TRBV4-1 | TGCGCCAGCAGCCAAGGAGCAAACACTGAAGCTTTCTTT | CASSQGANTEAFF
TRBD1 | . | TRBJ2-7 | TRBV6-2/TRBV6-3 | TGTGCCAGCAGTCTACCGGGACAGGCCGGCTACGAGCAGTACTTC | CASSLPGQAGYEQYF
TRBD1 | once | TRBJ1-3 | TRBV3-1/TRBV3-2 | TGTGCCAGCAGCCCACAGGGGGCGGCCTCTGGAAACACCATATATTTT | CASSPQGAASGNTIYF
TRBD1 | . | TRBJ1-2 | TRBV29-1 | TGCAGCGCTATTCTAGGACAGGAGACTCTCCTGAACACCTTC | CSAILGQETLLNTF
TRBD1 | few | TRBJ1-2 | TRBV19 | TGTGCCAGTAGTACCCCGGGACAGGGTTTAGGCTACACCTTC | CASSTPGQGLGYTF
. | once | TRBJ2-1 | TRBV18 | TGTGCCAGCTCACCATCGCCCGGGACCCTAGCGCATAGCTCCTACAATGAGCAGTTCTTC | CASSPSPGTLAHSSYNEQFF
TRBD2 | . | TRBJ2-1 | TRBV10-3 | TGTGCCATCAGTGAAGGGACTAGCGGGAGCTCCTACAATGAGCAGTTCTTC | CAISEGTSGSSYNEQFF
TRBD1 | . | TRBJ1-4 | TRBV7-3 | TGTGCCACACCTCCGGGACAGGGGGCGCGGGGTAATGAAAAACTGTTTTTT | CATPPGQGARGNEKLFF
TRBD1 | . | TRBJ2-1 | TRBV10-1 | TGCGCCAGCAGTGAAAACAGGGGTTACAATGAGCAGTTCTTC | CASSENRGYNEQFF
. | . | TRBJ2-2 | TRBV29-1 | TGCAGCGTCGGGGGAATGAGGACCGGGGAGCTGTTTTTT | CSVGGMRTGELFF
TRBD1 | . | TRBJ2-4 | TRBV28 | TGTGCCAGCAGTTCCCGGGACAGGGGGGTGTGGATTCAGTACTTC | CASSSRDRGVWIQYF
. | . | TRBJ2-7 | TRBV21-1 | TGTGCCAGCACGCCTGAGCCCTACGAGCAGTACTTC | CASTPEPYEQYF
TRBD1 | . | TRBJ1-1 | TRBV19 | TGTGCCAGTAGTATAGCCTTTGGACAGGACGGTGGCGCTGAAGCTTTCTTT | CASSIAFGQDGGAEAFF
TRBD2 | . | TRBJ2-2 | TRBV28 | TGTGCCAGCATATTAGCGGGGGGGAACACCGGGGAGCTGTTTTTT | CASILAGGNTGELFF
TRBD2 | . | TRBJ2-1 | TRBV7-2 | TGTGCCAGCAGCAGACTAGCGGGAAAGGACAATGAGCAGTTCTTC | CASSRLAGKDNEQFF
. | . | TRBJ1-1 | TRBV9 | TGTGCCAGCAGCCCAGAGGACACTGAAGCTTTCTTT | CASSPEDTEAFF
TRBD1 | . | TRBJ2-2 | TRBV19 | TGTGCCAGTAGTATTTATGACAGGGGGTATGCCGGGGAGCTGTTTTTT | CASSIYDRGYAGELFF
TRBD2 | . | TRBJ2-1 | TRBV6-1 | TGTGCCAGCAGCGAAGCAGGGGAATTAGCGGGAGATGAGCAGTTCTTC | CASSEAGELAGDEQFF
. | . | TRBJ2-2 | TRBV10-1 | TGCGCCAGCAGTGATACAGACCGGAACACCGGGGAGCTGTTTTTT | CASSDTDRNTGELFF
TRBD1 | . | TRBJ1-5 | TRBV13 | TGTGCCAGCAGCTCAGGGACAGGCCAGCGGCCCCAGCATTTT | CASSSGTGQRPQHF